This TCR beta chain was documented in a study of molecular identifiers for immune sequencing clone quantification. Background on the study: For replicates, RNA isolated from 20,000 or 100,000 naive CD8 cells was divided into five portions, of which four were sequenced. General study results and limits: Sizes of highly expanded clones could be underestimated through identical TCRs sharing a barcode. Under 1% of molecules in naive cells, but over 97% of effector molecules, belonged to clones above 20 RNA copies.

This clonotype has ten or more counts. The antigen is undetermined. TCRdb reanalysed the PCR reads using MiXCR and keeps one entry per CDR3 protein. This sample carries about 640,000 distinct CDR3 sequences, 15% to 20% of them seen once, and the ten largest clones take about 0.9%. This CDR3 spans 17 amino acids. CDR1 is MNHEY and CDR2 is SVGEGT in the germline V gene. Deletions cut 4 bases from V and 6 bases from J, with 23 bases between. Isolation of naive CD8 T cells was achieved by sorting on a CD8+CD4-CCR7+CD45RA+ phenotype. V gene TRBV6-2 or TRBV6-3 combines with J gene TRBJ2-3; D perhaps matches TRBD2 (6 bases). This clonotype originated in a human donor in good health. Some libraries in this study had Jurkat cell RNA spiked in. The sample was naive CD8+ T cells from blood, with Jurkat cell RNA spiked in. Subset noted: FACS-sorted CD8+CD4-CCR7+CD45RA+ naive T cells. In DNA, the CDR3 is TGTGCCAGCAGTTCCTTTACTTTGCGGGAACACCCGGATACGCAGTATTTT. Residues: CASSSFTLREHPDTQYF.